This TCR beta chain was retrieved from a study of control samples from healthy donors and cancer patients. Here immunoSEQ multiplex PCR was the method, and the copy in TCRdb shows in-frame clones only, minus some. This sample has under 450,000 clones; 90% occur once, and the top ten carry approximately 6.3%. The CDR3 runs to 11 residues. Germline CDR1 reads SNHLY; CDR2 reads FYNNEI. Trimming left V 5 bases short and J 3 bases short, with 5 bases between. This clonotype was sampled from a man between 40 and 49 years old with head and neck cancer. This chain uses TRBV2 with TRBJ2-7; the D is unclear. Sequenced: PBMCs. CDR3 protein: CASSRNYEQYF. The CDR3 nucleotides read TGTGCCAGCAGTCGTAACTACGAGCAGTACTTC.